The rows below give T cell receptor beta chains drawn from one sample of a study of blood T cell repertoires in COVID-19. Sequencing was performed with immunoSEQ multiplex PCR; in TCRdb, only in-frame clones are kept and a portion is missing. The data contain 200,000 to 300,000 clones, about nine tenths of them seen just once; the ten biggest clones take up 2.5% to 3%. Sequenced sample: PBMCs or T cells enriched from blood (not recorded which). These receptors originate from a woman aged 30 to 39 with acute COVID-19. Both conserved end residues are part of each CDR3. D genes are given only for firm matches. Some rows have no size entry. The others give once, few or many, or a class for an expanded clone.

TRBV4-1	TRBD2	TRBJ2-7	-	TGCGCCAGCAGCCATCCGACTAGCGGGGGCCAAGCCTACGAGCAGTACTTC	CASSHPTSGGQAYEQYF
TRBV18	-	TRBJ1-1	-	TGTGCCAGCTCACCAATGGGGGCCCCTGAAGCTTTCTTT	CASSPMGAPEAFF
TRBV5-1	-	TRBJ2-5	-	TGCGCCAGCAGACCCCATACAGGGATCGAGACCCAGTACTTC	CASRPHTGIETQYF
TRBV18	-	TRBJ1-1	-	TGTGCCAGCTCACCTCCCGGGGAACTGGGGACTGAAGCTTTCTTT	CASSPPGELGTEAFF
TRBV27	TRBD1	TRBJ2-7	-	TGTGCCAGCAGAGACAGGGGAGGATCGAACGAGCAGTACTTC	CASRDRGGSNEQYF
TRBV3-1/TRBV3-2	-	TRBJ2-7	-	TGTGCCAGCAGCCAAGATCGGCGCAGTGGCAGCCTAGGCGAGCAGTACTTC	CASSQDRRSGSLGEQYF
TRBV5-1	-	TRBJ2-3	-	TGCGCCAGCAGCTTGGTCGGGGGTAGCACAGATACGCAGTATTTT	CASSLVGGSTDTQYF
TRBV20-1	-	TRBJ1-1	-	TGCAGTGCTTTCCGGGACACTGAAGCTTTCTTT	CSAFRDTEAFF
TRBV7-2	-	TRBJ2-3	-	TGTGCCAGCAGCCTCTTTTTGGATACGCAGTATTTT	CASSLFLDTQYF
TRBV6-1	-	TRBJ2-2	-	TGTGCCAGCAGTGAAGTCGGTAACACCGGGGAGCTGTTTTTT	CASSEVGNTGELFF
TRBV7-2	-	TRBJ1-4	few	TGTGCCAGCAGCGGACAGACAGGCTCTAATGAAAAACTGTTTTTT	CASSGQTGSNEKLFF
TRBV21-1	-	TRBJ1-5	-	TGTGCCAGCAGCAAAGAGCAGGCGCCTAGCAATCAGCCCCAGCATTTT	CASSKEQAPSNQPQHF
TRBV6-5	-	TRBJ1-1	-	TGTGCCAGCAGTACAGGGAATGTTGAAGCTTTCTTT	CASSTGNVEAFF
TRBV5-6	TRBD1	TRBJ1-3	-	TGTGCCAGCAGCAGACCCGGGACAGCCTCTGGAAACACCATATATTTT	CASSRPGTASGNTIYF
TRBV3-1/TRBV3-2	-	TRBJ1-1	-	TGTGCCAGCAGCCGGAGTCGGCAAGTGAACACTGAAGCTTTCTTT	CASSRSRQVNTEAFF
TRBV3-1/TRBV3-2	-	TRBJ1-3	-	TGTGCCAGCAGCCAACCTCGACAAGGATACGGAAACACCATATATTTT	CASSQPRQGYGNTIYF
TRBV27	-	TRBJ1-4	-	TGTGCCAGCAGTTTCGGCAGGGGTAATGAAAAACTGTTTTTT	CASSFGRGNEKLFF
TRBV18	TRBD1	TRBJ1-5	-	TGTGCCAGCTCACCAACGACAGGGGCTAACCAGCCCCAGCATTTT	CASSPTTGANQPQHF
TRBV2	-	TRBJ2-1	-	TGTGCCAGCCTCCCACCGGGTTCGGGGCAGGGGGAGCAGTTCTTC	CASLPPGSGQGEQFF
TRBV3-1/TRBV3-2	TRBD2	TRBJ2-3	-	TGTGCCAGCAGCCAGCGGGGGGCCGGTAGCACAGATACGCAGTATTTT	CASSQRGAGSTDTQYF
TRBV28	-	TRBJ1-3	-	TGTGCCAGCAGTCTCCTCCCGGTGGTCTCTGGAAACACCATATATTTT	CASSLLPVVSGNTIYF
TRBV19	TRBD1	TRBJ1-1	-	TGTGCCAGTAGGGTACAGGGGTCCCCGAACACTGAAGCTTTCTTT	CASRVQGSPNTEAFF
TRBV4-3	-	TRBJ1-1	-	TGCGCCAGCAGCCCGGGAGTGGGGACCCCGAACACTGAAGCTTTCTTT	CASSPGVGTPNTEAFF
TRBV10-2	-	TRBJ1-2	-	TGCGCCACAGGGGACTATGGCTACACCTTC	CATGDYGYTF
TRBV19	-	TRBJ1-2	-	TGTGCCAGTAGGATGCCCAGGGCGCCTGGCTATGGCTACACCTTC	CASRMPRAPGYGYTF
TRBV27	-	TRBJ1-1	-	TGTGCCAGCAGTCCGGCGATAGGGGCGGACACTGAAGCTTTCTTT	CASSPAIGADTEAFF
TRBV7-2	-	TRBJ2-2	-	TGTGCCAGCAGCCTTTCCGGGACATCAACCTTGACCGGGGAGCTGTTTTTT	CASSLSGTSTLTGELFF